One T cell receptor (beta chain) is described in this entry. These data come from a study of OX40 agonist ivuxolimab in advanced cancers. Turning to the study itself: Partial responses were achieved by three patients: one hepatocellular carcinoma, two cutaneous melanoma.

The trim removed 4 bases at V and 4 bases at J, leaving 5 bases unmatched. Germline CDR1 WSHSY, CDR2 SAAADI. The CDR3 has 15 residues. Measured with immunoSEQ multiplex PCR; TCRdb has only the in-frame clones, and not every one. The sample gives 82,000 or so clones, roughly 92% of which show up once; 0.9% to 1.2% is in the top ten. The sequencing here drew on CD4+ or CD8+ T cells sorted from blood, taken in a trial of the OX40 agonist ivuxolimab. J is TRBJ2-3 and V is TRBV10-2; 10 nucleotides align to TRBD2. The sequence was collected from an adult with an advanced solid tumor such as melanoma, head and neck, liver or kidney cancer. CDR3: CASSGLAGISDTQYF. CDR3 coding DNA: TGCGCCAGCAGTGGACTAGCGGGTATTTCAGATACGCAGTATTTT.